This section outlines one T cell receptor beta chain sequence together with its context. The data were taken from a study of cytomegalovirus exposure and HLA in healthy donors. Study-wide context: The same platform as the 666 first-cohort repertoires was used for the roughly 130 validation repertoires, a later analysis reported.

This table comes from immunoSEQ multiplex PCR, and its TCRdb copy is limited to in-frame clones, with some not included. The sample yields over 110,000 clones, approximately 84% seen once. Germline trimming cut 5 bases from V and 7 bases from J; bases unmatched to any gene: 6. The CDR3 contains 15 residues. Germline V lookup: CDR1 SEHNR, CDR2 FQNEAQ (reference sequence). The sequenced sample was PBMCs. The source is a woman aged 30 to 39 in good health and CMV-seronegative. V usage is TRBV7-9 and J usage is TRBJ1-4, with 11 bases identical to TRBD1. CDR3 in amino acids: CASSRGDRGFEKLFF. CDR3 sequence (DNA): TGTGCCAGCAGCCGAGGGGACAGGGGGTTTGAAAAACTGTTTTTT.